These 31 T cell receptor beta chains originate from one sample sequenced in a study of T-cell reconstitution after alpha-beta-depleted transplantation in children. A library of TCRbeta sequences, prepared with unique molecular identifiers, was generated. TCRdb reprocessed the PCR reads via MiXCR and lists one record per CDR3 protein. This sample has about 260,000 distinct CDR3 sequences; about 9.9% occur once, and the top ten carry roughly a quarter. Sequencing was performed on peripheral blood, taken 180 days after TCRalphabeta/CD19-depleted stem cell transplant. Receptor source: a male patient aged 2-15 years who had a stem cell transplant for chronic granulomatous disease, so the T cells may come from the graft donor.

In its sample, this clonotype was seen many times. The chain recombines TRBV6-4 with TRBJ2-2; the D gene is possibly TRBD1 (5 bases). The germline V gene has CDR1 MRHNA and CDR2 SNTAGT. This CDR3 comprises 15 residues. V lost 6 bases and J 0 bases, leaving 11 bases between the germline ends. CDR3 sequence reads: CASSADSTNTGELFF. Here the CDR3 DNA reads TGTGCCAGCAGCGCTGACAGCACGAACACCGGGGAGCTGTTTTTT.

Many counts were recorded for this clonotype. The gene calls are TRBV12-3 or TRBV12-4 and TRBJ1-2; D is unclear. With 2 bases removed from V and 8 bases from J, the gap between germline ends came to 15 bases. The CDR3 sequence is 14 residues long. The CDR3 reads CASSLREFDTGYTF. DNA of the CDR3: TGTGCCAGCAGTTTAAGGGAATTTGATACAGGCTACACCTTC.

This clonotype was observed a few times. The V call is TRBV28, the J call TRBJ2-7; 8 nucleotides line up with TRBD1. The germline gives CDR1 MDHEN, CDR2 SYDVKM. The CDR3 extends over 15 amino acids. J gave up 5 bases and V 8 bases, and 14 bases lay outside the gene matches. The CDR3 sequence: CASFKAGQVTDEQYF. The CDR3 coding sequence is TGTGCCAGCTTTAAGGCGGGACAGGTGACTGACGAGCAGTACTTC.

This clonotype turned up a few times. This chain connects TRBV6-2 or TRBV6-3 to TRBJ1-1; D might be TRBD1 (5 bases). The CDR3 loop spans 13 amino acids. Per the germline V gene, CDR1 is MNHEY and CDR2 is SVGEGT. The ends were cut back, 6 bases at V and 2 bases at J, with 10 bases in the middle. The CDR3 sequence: CASRLRDNTEAFF. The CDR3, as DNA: TGTGCCAGCAGACTCCGGGACAACACTGAAGCTTTCTTT.

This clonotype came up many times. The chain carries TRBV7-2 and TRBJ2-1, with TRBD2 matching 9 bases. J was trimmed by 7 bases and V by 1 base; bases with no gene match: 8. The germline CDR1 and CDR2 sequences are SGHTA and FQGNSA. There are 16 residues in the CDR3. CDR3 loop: CASSLVLRGGENEQFF. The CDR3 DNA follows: TGTGCCAGCAGCTTAGTATTGCGGGGGGGTGAGAATGAGCAGTTCTTC.

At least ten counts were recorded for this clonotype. As DNA, the CDR3 is TGTGCCAGCAGCTCAGGGGTAGCGGGAGGGCCGAACACCGGGGAGCTGTTTTTT. Amino acids: CASSSGVAGGPNTGELFF. The chain uses TRBV7-6 and TRBJ2-2, with 11 bases matching TRBD2. Germline CDR1 reads SGHVS; CDR2 reads FNYEAQ. V was clipped by 4 bases and J by 0 bases; unmatched bases: 7. The CDR3 totals 18 residues.

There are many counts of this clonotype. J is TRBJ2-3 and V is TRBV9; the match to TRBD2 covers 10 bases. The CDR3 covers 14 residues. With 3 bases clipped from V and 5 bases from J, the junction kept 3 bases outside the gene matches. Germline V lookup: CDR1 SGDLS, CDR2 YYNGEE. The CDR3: CASSALAGEDTQYF. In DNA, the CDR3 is TGTGCCAGCAGCGCTCTAGCGGGAGAAGATACGCAGTATTTT. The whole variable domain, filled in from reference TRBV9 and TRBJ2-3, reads DSGVTQTPKHLITATGQRVTLRCSPRSGDLSVYWYQQSLDQGLQFLIQYYNGEERAKGNILERFSAQQFPDLHSELNLSSLELGDSALYFCASSALAGEDTQYFGPGTRLTVL.

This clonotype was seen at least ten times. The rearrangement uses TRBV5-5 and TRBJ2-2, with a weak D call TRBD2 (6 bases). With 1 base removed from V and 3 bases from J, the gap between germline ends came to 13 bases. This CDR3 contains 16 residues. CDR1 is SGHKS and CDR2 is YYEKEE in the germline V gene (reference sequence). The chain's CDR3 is CASSLWPRGDTGELFF. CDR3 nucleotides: TGTGCCAGCAGCTTGTGGCCCCGCGGGGACACCGGGGAGCTGTTTTTT.

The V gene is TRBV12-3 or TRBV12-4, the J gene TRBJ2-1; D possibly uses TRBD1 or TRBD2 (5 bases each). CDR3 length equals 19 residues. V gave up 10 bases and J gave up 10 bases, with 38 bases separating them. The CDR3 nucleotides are TGTGCCATCTGTTTTTCGCCTGCAACCGTCAGGGCTAGCACCGTAGAGCAGTTCTTC. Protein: CAICFSPATVRASTVEQFF.

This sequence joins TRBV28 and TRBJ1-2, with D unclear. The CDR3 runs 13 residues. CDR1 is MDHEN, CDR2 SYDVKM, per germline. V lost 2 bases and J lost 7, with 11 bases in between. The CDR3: CASSLRAILGYTF. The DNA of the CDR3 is TGTGCCAGCAGTTTAAGGGCCATTCTTGGCTACACCTTC.

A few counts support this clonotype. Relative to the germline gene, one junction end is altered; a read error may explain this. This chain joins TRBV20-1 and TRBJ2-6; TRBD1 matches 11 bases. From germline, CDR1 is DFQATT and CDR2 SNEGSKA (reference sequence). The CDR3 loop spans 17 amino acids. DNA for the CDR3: TGCTGTGCTAGATCCGGGACAGGGGGCTCTGGGGCCAACGTCCTGACTTTC. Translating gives CCARSGTGGSGANVLTF.

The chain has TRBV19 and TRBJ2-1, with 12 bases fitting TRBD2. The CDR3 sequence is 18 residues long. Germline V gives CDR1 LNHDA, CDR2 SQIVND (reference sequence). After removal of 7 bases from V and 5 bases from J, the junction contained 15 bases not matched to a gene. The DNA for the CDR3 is TGTGCCAGTAACCCTAGCGGGAGGGCCCTGCAGATCCACAATGAGCAGTTCTTC. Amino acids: CASNPSGRALQIHNEQFF.

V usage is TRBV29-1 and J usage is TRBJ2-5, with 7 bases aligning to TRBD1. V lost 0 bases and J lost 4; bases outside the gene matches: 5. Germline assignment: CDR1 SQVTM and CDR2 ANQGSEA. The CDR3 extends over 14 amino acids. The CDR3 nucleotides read TGCAGCGTTGAAGACCAACAGGGGACAGAGACCCAGTACTTC. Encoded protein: CSVEDQQGTETQYF. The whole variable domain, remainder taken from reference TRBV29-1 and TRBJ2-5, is SAVISQKPSRDICQRGTSLTIQCQVDSQVTMMFWYRQQPGQSLTLIATANQGSEATYESGFVIDKFPISRPNLTFSTLTVSNMSPEDSSIYLCSVEDQQGTETQYFGPGTRLLVL.

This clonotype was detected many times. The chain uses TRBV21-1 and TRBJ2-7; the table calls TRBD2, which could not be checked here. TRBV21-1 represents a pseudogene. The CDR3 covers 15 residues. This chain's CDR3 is CASSNGTSRAYEQYF. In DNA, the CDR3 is TGTGCCAGCAGCAATGGGACTAGCCGAGCCTACGAGCAGTACTTC.

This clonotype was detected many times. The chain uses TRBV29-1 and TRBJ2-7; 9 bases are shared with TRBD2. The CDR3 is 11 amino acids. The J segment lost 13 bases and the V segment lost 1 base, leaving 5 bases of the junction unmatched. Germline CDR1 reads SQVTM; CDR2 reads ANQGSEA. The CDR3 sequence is CSVEVAGVSYF. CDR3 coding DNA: TGCAGCGTTGAAGTAGCGGGAGTGAGTTACTTC.

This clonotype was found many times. In DNA form, the CDR3 reads TGTGCCAGCAGCGTTTCGCACCAAGAGACCCAGTACTTC. This encodes CASSVSHQETQYF. The V gene is TRBV7-3, the J gene TRBJ2-5; unclear D gene. This CDR3 has 13 amino acids. V dropped 5 bases and J dropped 0 bases, with 7 bases sitting between them. Per germline, CDR1 SGHTA and CDR2 FQGTGA.

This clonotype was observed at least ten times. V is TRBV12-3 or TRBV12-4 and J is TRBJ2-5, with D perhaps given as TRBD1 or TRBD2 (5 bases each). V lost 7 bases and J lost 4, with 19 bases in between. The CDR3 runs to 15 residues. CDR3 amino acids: CASNFGDGFGETQYF. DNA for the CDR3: TGTGCCAGCAACTTCGGGGACGGTTTTGGAGAGACCCAGTACTTC.

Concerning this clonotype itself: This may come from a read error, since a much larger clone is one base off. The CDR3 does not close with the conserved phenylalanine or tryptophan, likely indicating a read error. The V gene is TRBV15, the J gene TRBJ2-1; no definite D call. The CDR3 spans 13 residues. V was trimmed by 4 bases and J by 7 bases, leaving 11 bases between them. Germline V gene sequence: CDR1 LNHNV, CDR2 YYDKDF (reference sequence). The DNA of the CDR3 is TGTGCCACCAGCAAAGACCCCAGGAATGAGCAGTTCTTA. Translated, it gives CATSKDPRNEQFL.

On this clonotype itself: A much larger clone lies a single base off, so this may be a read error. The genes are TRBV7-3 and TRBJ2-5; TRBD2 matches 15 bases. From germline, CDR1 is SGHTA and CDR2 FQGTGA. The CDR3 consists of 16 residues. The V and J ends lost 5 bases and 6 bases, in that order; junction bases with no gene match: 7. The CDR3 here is CASSAGTSGGQKTQYF. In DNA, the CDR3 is TGTGCCAGCAGCGCCGGGACTAGCGGGGGGCAAAAGACCCAGTACTTC.

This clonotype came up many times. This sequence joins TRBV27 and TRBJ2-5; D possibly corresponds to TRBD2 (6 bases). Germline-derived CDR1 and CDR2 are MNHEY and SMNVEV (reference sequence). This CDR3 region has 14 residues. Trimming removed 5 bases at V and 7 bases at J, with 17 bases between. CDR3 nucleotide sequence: TGTGCCAGCAGTCTCAGCGGAGGAGGGAGGACCCAGTACTTC. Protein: CASSLSGGGRTQYF.

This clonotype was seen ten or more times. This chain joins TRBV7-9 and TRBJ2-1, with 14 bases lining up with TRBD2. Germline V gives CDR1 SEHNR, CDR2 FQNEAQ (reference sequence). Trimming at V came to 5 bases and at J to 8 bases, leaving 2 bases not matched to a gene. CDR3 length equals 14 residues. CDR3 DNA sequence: TGTGCCAGCAGCCGACTAGCGGGAGGGGATGAGCAGTTCTTC. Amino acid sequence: CASSRLAGGDEQFF.

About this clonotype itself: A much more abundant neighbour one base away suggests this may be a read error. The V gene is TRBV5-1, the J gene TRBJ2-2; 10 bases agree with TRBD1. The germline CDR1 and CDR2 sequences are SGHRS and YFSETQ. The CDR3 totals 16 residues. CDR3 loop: CAGSRDRGANTGELFF. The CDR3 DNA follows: TGCGCCGGCAGCCGGGACAGGGGAGCGAACACCGGGGAGCTGTTTTTT.

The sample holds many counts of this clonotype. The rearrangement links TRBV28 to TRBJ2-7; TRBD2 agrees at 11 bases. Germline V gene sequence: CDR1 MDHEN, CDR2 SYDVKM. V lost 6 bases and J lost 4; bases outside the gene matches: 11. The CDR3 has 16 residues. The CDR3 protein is CASSSQLLAGVYEQYF. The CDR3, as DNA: TGTGCCAGCAGCTCCCAATTACTAGCGGGAGTTTACGAGCAGTACTTC.

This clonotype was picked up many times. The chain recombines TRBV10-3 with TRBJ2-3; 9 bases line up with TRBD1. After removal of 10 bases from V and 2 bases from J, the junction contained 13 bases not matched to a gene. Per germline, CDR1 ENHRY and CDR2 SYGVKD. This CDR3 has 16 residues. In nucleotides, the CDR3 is TGTGCCAGTACATCCGGGACAGGGACCTCCACAGATACGCAGTATTTT. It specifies CASTSGTGTSTDTQYF.

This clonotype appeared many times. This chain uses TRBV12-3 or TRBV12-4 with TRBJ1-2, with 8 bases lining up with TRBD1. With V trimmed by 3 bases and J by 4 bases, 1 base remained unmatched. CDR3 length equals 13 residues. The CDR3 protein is CASSFTGGYGYTF. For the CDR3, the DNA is TGTGCCAGCAGTTTCACAGGGGGCTATGGCTACACCTTC.

The CDR3 sequence: CASSYSRPSGGTLDTGELFF. CDR3 coding DNA: TGTGCCAGCAGTTACTCGAGACCCAGCGGGGGGACCTTAGACACCGGGGAGCTGTTTTTT. This chain joins TRBV6-2 or TRBV6-3 and TRBJ2-2; 9 nucleotides agree with TRBD2. The CDR3 sequence is 20 residues long. Germline lookup yields CDR1 MNHEY and CDR2 SVGEGT. Trimming cost V 0 bases and J 3 bases; bases outside gene matches: 14.

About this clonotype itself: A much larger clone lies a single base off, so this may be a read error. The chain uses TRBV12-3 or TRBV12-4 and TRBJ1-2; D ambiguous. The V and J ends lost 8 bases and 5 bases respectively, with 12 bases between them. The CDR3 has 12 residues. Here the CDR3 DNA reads TGTGCCAGCGGCCGGACGGAATATGGCTACACCTTC. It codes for CASGRTEYGYTF.

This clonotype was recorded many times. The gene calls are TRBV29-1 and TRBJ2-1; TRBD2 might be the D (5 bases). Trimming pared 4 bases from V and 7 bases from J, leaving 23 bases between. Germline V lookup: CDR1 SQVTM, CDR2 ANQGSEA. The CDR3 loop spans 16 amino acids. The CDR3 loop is CSVVAGSVPFLNEQFF. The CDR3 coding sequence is TGCAGCGTTGTCGCCGGTAGCGTCCCATTTCTGAATGAGCAGTTCTTC.

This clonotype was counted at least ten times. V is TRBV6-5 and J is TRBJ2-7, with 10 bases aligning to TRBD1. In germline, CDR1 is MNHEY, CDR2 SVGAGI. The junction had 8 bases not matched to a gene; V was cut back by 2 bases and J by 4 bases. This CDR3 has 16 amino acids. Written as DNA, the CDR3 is TGTGCCAGCAGTTACCCCATCGGGACAGGGGAGTACGAGCAGTACTTC. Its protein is CASSYPIGTGEYEQYF.

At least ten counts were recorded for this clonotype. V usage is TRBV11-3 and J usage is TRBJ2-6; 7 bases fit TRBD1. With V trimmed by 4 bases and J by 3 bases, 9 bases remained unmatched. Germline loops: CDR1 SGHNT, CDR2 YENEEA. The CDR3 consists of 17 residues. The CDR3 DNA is TGTGCCAGCAGCTCTAGCACAGGGGCCTTTGGGGCCAACGTCCTGACTTTC. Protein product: CASSSSTGAFGANVLTF. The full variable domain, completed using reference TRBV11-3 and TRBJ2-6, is EAGVVQSPRYKIIEKKQPVAFWCNPISGHNTLYWYLQNLGQGPELLIRYENEEAVDDSQLPKDRFSAERLKGVDSTLKIQPAELGDSAVYLCASSSSTGAFGANVLTFGAGSRLTVL.

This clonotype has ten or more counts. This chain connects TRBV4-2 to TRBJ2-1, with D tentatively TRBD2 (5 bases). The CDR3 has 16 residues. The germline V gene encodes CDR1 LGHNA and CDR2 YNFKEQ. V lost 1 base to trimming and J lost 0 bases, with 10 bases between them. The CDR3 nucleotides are TGTGCCAGCAGCCAAGTTGGCAGCGGCTCCTACAATGAGCAGTTCTTC. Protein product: CASSQVGSGSYNEQFF.